Each of the 32 T cell receptor beta chains below was sequenced from the same sample in a study of breast tumors, draining lymph nodes, adjacent tissues. Each CDR3 protein gets one entry after TCRdb re-called the multiplex PCR reads with MiXCR. The sample lists 20,000 or so distinct CDR3 sequences; roughly 32% were seen once. Input material: breast tumor tissue. These receptors were obtained from a female donor with breast cancer. Some clones in this sample may be carry-over from other donors' samples.

This clonotype occurred many times. The gene calls are TRBV4-2 and TRBJ1-5, with TRBD1 matching over 9 bases. Germline CDR1 reads LGHNA; CDR2 reads YNFKEQ. V shed 0 bases and J 2 bases; nucleotides not matched to a gene: 5. This CDR3 contains 17 residues. The CDR3 region has the DNA TGTGCCAGCAGCCAAGACCCACAGGGGGCTGGCAATCAGCCCCAGCATTTT. Encoded protein: CASSQDPQGAGNQPQHF.

This clonotype was found many times. This CDR3 is CASSEQGSGETQYF. CDR3 coding DNA: TGTGCCAGCAGTGAACAGGGTTCGGGAGAGACCCAGTACTTC. This chain joins TRBV6-1 and TRBJ2-5; possibly TRBD1 for D (5 bases). This CDR3 has 14 residues. The V end was cut by 2 bases, the J end by 4 bases, with 11 bases between. Per the germline V gene, CDR1 is MNHNS and CDR2 is SASEGT.

CDR3 DNA sequence: TGTGCCAGCAGTTTTCAGGGAGAGGCTTTCTTT. This encodes CASSFQGEAFF. This chain links TRBV12-3 or TRBV12-4 with TRBJ1-1; maybe TRBD1 (5 bases). CDR3 length: 11 residues. Trimming shortened V by 3 bases and J by 11 bases, and 10 bases separated the two germline ends.

This clonotype was picked up many times. This CDR3 reads CASTQRDTDTQYF. CDR3 nucleotides: TGTGCCAGCACTCAGCGGGACACAGATACGCAGTATTTT. This sequence joins TRBV6-2 or TRBV6-3 and TRBJ2-3, with 7 nucleotides matching TRBD2. The J segment lost 2 bases and the V segment lost 7 bases, leaving 3 bases of the junction unmatched. This CDR3 has 13 residues. CDR1 and CDR2 (germline): MNHEY, SVGEGT.

The chain couples TRBV28 to TRBJ2-7; 8 bases line up with TRBD2. The length of the CDR3 is 14 residues. The V and J ends lost 5 bases and 7 bases, in that order; junction bases with no gene match: 10. CDR1 MDHEN and CDR2 SYDVKM come from the germline V gene. In DNA, the CDR3 is TGTGCCAGCAGTAACCCGGGCGGGGGGATTGAGCAGTACTTC. It encodes CASSNPGGGIEQYF.

This clonotype was detected once. A read error may explain this, as a much larger clone is one base away. This sequence joins TRBV11-2 and TRBJ2-7, with no clear D. Germline V lookup: CDR1 SGHAT, CDR2 FQNNGV. CDR3 length equals 10 residues. The CDR3 DNA reads as TGTGTCAGCAGCTTGTACGAGCAGTACTTC. This codes for CVSSLYEQYF.

This clonotype was found many times. Written as DNA, the CDR3 is TGCAGTTACGGGAGGCCCCACTACGAGCAGTACTTC. Translated, it gives CSYGRPHYEQYF. This sequence joins TRBV20-1 and TRBJ2-7; TRBD2 matches 7 bases. CDR3 length: 12 residues. The trim removed 8 bases at V and 3 bases at J, leaving 7 bases unmatched. Germline CDR1 reads DFQATT; CDR2 reads SNEGSKA (reference sequence).

This clonotype has a count of ten or more. This rearrangement joins TRBV7-8 to TRBJ2-5; 12 bases line up with TRBD1. The length of the CDR3 is 16 residues. Germline CDR1 reads SGHVS; CDR2 reads FQNEAQ. V lost 1 base, J lost 4 bases, and 4 bases stayed unmatched. The CDR3 sequence is CASSLEGQGAGETQYF. The CDR3 nucleotides read TGTGCCAGCAGCTTAGAGGGACAGGGGGCGGGAGAGACCCAGTACTTC.

This clonotype was observed a single time. The V gene is TRBV7-2, the J gene TRBJ2-7; D is undetermined. Germline values: CDR1 SGHTA, CDR2 FQGNSA. Trimming pared 3 bases from V and 3 bases from J, leaving 9 bases between. CDR3 length: 13 amino acids. For the CDR3, the DNA is TGTGCCAGCAGCTTTTCCCCCCTCTACGAGCAGTACTTC. It specifies CASSFSPLYEQYF.

This clonotype is deemed medium-sized. The chain links TRBV4-3 to TRBJ1-2, with D possibly matching TRBD1 (5 bases). The CDR3 runs 16 residues. The V and J ends lost 0 bases and 4 bases respectively, with 15 bases between them. The germline gives CDR1 LGHNA, CDR2 YSLEER. The CDR3 sequence is CASSQDLGGMGYGYTF. DNA for the CDR3: TGCGCCAGCAGCCAAGATCTGGGGGGAATGGGCTATGGCTACACCTTC.

The rearrangement links TRBV6-2 or TRBV6-3 to TRBJ1-5, with D possibly being TRBD1 (5 bases). Trimming took 6 bases from V and 9 from J, leaving 24 bases between them. In germline, CDR1 is MNHEY, CDR2 SVGEGT. The CDR3 is made up of 16 amino acids. The DNA for the CDR3 is TGTGCCAGCAGCCCTACAATTCAGGGAGGCGATCGGCCCCAGCATTTT. Translation: CASSPTIQGGDRPQHF.

Concerning this clonotype: Since a much larger clone is just one base distant, this may be a read error. It is likely a read error, because the conserved phenylalanine at the end of the CDR3 is missing. V gene TRBV12-3 or TRBV12-4 combines with J gene TRBJ2-1; D is ambiguous. The germline V and J ends were trimmed by 2 bases and 5 bases, with 7 bases remaining between them. The CDR3 has 13 amino acids. DNA of the CDR3: TGTGCCAGCAGTTTATCGGTAGACAATGAGCAGTTCTCC. Translating it yields CASSLSVDNEQFS.

There are many counts of this clonotype. The chain has TRBV19 and TRBJ2-3; D is perhaps TRBD2 (7 bases). CDR3 length equals 13 residues. V was pared by 6 bases and J by 1 base, with 8 bases between. Looked up from germline, CDR1 is LNHDA and CDR2 is SQIVND (reference sequence). The CDR3 nucleotides read TGTGCCAGTAGAGGGGGGGGCACAGATACGCAGTATTTT. It specifies CASRGGGTDTQYF.

This clonotype was seen repeatedly, ten times or more. The chain combines TRBV19 with TRBJ2-5; 7 bases match TRBD1. CDR3 size: 17 residues. From germline, CDR1 is LNHDA and CDR2 SQIVND (reference sequence). Trimming cost V 7 bases and J 3 bases; bases outside gene matches: 17. CDR3 nucleotide sequence: TGTGCCAGTACCAAGGTAGAGAGGACAGGCGAGAAAGAGACCCAGTACTTC. It specifies CASTKVERTGEKETQYF.

The V and J genes are TRBV11-2 and TRBJ2-3; D is unclear. The CDR3 sequence is 12 residues long. Germline loops: CDR1 SGHAT, CDR2 FQNNGV. V lost 4 bases and J 2 bases, leaving 4 bases between the germline ends. The CDR3 spells CASSYNTDTQYF. DNA for the CDR3: TGTGCCAGCAGCTATAACACAGATACGCAGTATTTT.

This clonotype appeared many times. The rearrangement uses TRBV20-1 and TRBJ2-7; 10 positions agree with TRBD1. The CDR3 is 14 residues long. Germline CDR1 is DFQATT and CDR2 is SNEGSKA (reference sequence). V lost 4 bases and J lost 4; bases outside the gene matches: 7. For the CDR3, the DNA is TGCAGTGCTATGGGCCGGGACAGGGGATACGAGCAGTACTTC. Its protein is CSAMGRDRGYEQYF.

There are many counts of this clonotype. The chain joins TRBV19 to TRBJ1-3; a weak D match, TRBD1 (5 bases). The CDR3 contains 16 residues. The V and J ends lost 7 bases and 0 bases respectively, with 16 bases between them. CDR1 is LNHDA and CDR2 is SQIVND in the germline V gene (reference sequence). CDR3 bases: TGTGCCAGTATCGTCTCAGGGCAGAACTCTGGAAACACCATATATTTT. It translates to CASIVSGQNSGNTIYF.

This clonotype was picked up many times. The V and J genes are TRBV29-1 and TRBJ1-3, with 8 bases matching TRBD1. The germline CDR1 and CDR2 sequences are SQVTM and ANQGSEA. The junction had 5 bases not matched to a gene; V was cut back by 7 bases and J by 0 bases. This CDR3 is built from 14 residues. The CDR3: CSAGQGGSGNTIYF. CDR3 nucleotide sequence: TGCAGCGCAGGACAGGGAGGCTCTGGAAACACCATATATTTT.

This clonotype was detected ten times or more. The rearrangement joins TRBV2 to TRBJ1-2, with TRBD1 matching over 9 bases. The CDR3 has 15 residues. Germline CDR1 reads SNHLY; CDR2 reads FYNNEI. With V trimmed by 5 bases and J by 4 bases, 8 bases remained unmatched. In DNA, the CDR3 is TGTGCCAGCAGTCGGGACAGGGCGCCTCTCTATGGCTACACCTTC. It is translated as CASSRDRAPLYGYTF.

The rearrangement uses TRBV28 and TRBJ2-4; D gene unclear. The CDR3 extends over 16 amino acids. Trimming took 5 bases from V and 0 from J, leaving 14 bases between them. Germline CDR1 MDHEN, CDR2 SYDVKM. The CDR3 spells CASSRLATLAKNIQYF. The CDR3 DNA follows: TGTGCCAGCAGTAGACTGGCGACCCTAGCCAAAAACATTCAGTACTTC. Full variable domain (remainder filled in from reference TRBV28 and TRBJ2-4): DVKVTQSSRYLVKRTGEKVFLECVQDMDHENMFWYRQDPGLGLRLIYFSYDVKMKEKGDIPEGYSVSREKKERFSLILESASTNQTSMYLCASSRLATLAKNIQYFGAGTRLSVL.

This clonotype has ten or more counts. The chain recombines TRBV4-2 with TRBJ2-7; tentative D call: TRBD2 (6 bases). V shed 7 bases and J shed 1 base, with 14 bases lying between them. The CDR3 is 14 amino acids. Per the germline V gene, CDR1 is LGHNA and CDR2 is YNFKEQ. CDR3 nucleotides: TGTGCCAGCACCCCCCGGAGGGGTTCCTACGAGCAGTACTTC. Translated: CASTPRRGSYEQYF.

The V gene is TRBV6-2 or TRBV6-3, the J gene TRBJ2-1; the D is unclear. Germline values: CDR1 MNHEY, CDR2 SVGEGT. The length of the CDR3 is 11 residues. V was shortened by 5 bases and J by 7 bases, with 6 bases between the two germline ends. The CDR3: CASSHPNEQFF. The CDR3, as DNA: TGTGCCAGCAGTCATCCTAATGAGCAGTTCTTC.

This clonotype was observed at least ten times. The chain has TRBV27 and TRBJ2-2; D gene uncertain. V was clipped by 3 bases and J by 1 base, with 6 bases between them. Germline values: CDR1 MNHEY, CDR2 SMNVEV (reference sequence). This CDR3 spans 14 amino acids. CDR3 region: CASSFQENTGELFF. DNA of the CDR3: TGTGCCAGCAGTTTCCAAGAGAACACCGGGGAGCTGTTTTTT.

This clonotype came up many times. The chain carries TRBV20-1 and TRBJ2-1; 10 bases are shared with TRBD2. CDR1 DFQATT and CDR2 SNEGSKA come from the germline V gene (reference sequence). The CDR3 spans 14 residues. V shed 6 bases, J shed 6 bases, and the junction held 8 bases outside the gene matches. The DNA for the CDR3 is TGCAGTGCCCCGGCTAGCGGGAGTGGCAATGAGCAGTTCTTC. Amino acids: CSAPASGSGNEQFF.

This chain uses TRBV20-1 with TRBJ2-7, with TRBD2 as a possible D gene (5 bases). The CDR3 is made up of 12 amino acids. Trimming stripped 1 base from V and 4 bases from J, with 8 bases between. Germline CDR1 is DFQATT and CDR2 is SNEGSKA (reference sequence). CDR3 in amino acids: CSARVRGYEQYF. The CDR3 DNA is TGCAGTGCTAGAGTTCGGGGATACGAGCAGTACTTC.

This clonotype was seen many times. This sequence joins TRBV12-3 or TRBV12-4 and TRBJ2-1; 7 bases are shared with TRBD1. The CDR3 is made up of 17 amino acids. V lost 5 bases and J lost 6; bases outside the gene matches: 16. CDR3 region: CASSDLSTGVFLNEQFF. The CDR3 DNA sequence: TGTGCCAGCAGTGACCTAAGTACAGGGGTTTTCCTCAATGAGCAGTTCTTC.

In regard to this clonotype: A much more abundant neighbour one base away suggests this may be a read error. The chain is built from TRBV6-2 or TRBV6-3 and TRBJ1-4, with 7 positions matching TRBD1. CDR1 and CDR2 (germline): MNHEY, SVGEGT. This CDR3 is 15 amino acids long. V lost 2 bases, J lost 7 bases, and 7 bases stayed unmatched. CDR3 DNA: TGTGCCAGCAGTTACCCACAGGGGAGGGCTGAAAAACTGTTTTTT. This sequence encodes CASSYPQGRAEKLFF.

The chain joins TRBV24-1 to TRBJ2-1; D is unresolved. The CDR3 is made up of 13 amino acids. V was clipped by 5 bases and J by 4 bases, with 8 bases between them. Germline values: CDR1 KGHDR, CDR2 SFDVKD. The CDR3 DNA follows: TGTGCCACCAGTGGTGACCAATACAATGAGCAGTTCTTC. Amino acids: CATSGDQYNEQFF.

The chain combines TRBV4-1 with TRBJ2-5; 10 bases line up with TRBD2. Unmatched junction bases numbered 9, after V lost 4 bases and J lost 4 bases. The CDR3 loop spans 16 amino acids. Per germline, CDR1 MGHRA and CDR2 YSYEKL. This chain's CDR3 is CASSPTGRLAGETQYF. CDR3 DNA sequence: TGCGCCAGCAGCCCGACCGGGAGACTAGCGGGAGAGACCCAGTACTTC.

This clonotype was seen at least ten times. V is TRBV27 and J is TRBJ2-1; D is unclear. CDR3 length: 14 amino acids. V lost 1 base to trimming and J lost 3 bases, with 7 bases between them. Germline loops: CDR1 MNHEY, CDR2 SMNVEV (reference sequence). The DNA for the CDR3 is TGTGCCAGCAGTTTATATAAGGGCTACAATGAGCAGTTCTTC. Its protein is CASSLYKGYNEQFF.

This clonotype was observed at least ten times. This chain joins TRBV28 and TRBJ1-3, with TRBD1 identical over 7 bases. V was pared by 7 bases and J by 1 base, with 4 bases of the junction left unmatched. The germline V gene encodes CDR1 MDHEN and CDR2 SYDVKM. This CDR3 comprises 14 residues. DNA of the CDR3: TGTGCCAGCAACAAACAGGGGTCTGGAAACACCATATATTTT. Translation: CASNKQGSGNTIYF.

This clonotype was seen only a few times. CDR3 sequence: CASHKTYPSTDTQYF. The CDR3 region has the DNA TGTGCCAGCCATAAAACCTACCCTAGCACAGATACGCAGTATTTT. The chain links TRBV28 to TRBJ2-3; D gene ambiguous. In germline, CDR1 is MDHEN, CDR2 SYDVKM. There are 15 residues in the CDR3. The V gene lost 8 bases and the J gene lost 0 bases, with 15 bases spanning the gap. The full variable domain, with the rest looked up from reference TRBV28 and TRBJ2-3, is DVKVTQSSRYLVKRTGEKVFLECVQDMDHENMFWYRQDPGLGLRLIYFSYDVKMKEKGDIPEGYSVSREKKERFSLILESASTNQTSMYLCASHKTYPSTDTQYFGPGTRLTVL.